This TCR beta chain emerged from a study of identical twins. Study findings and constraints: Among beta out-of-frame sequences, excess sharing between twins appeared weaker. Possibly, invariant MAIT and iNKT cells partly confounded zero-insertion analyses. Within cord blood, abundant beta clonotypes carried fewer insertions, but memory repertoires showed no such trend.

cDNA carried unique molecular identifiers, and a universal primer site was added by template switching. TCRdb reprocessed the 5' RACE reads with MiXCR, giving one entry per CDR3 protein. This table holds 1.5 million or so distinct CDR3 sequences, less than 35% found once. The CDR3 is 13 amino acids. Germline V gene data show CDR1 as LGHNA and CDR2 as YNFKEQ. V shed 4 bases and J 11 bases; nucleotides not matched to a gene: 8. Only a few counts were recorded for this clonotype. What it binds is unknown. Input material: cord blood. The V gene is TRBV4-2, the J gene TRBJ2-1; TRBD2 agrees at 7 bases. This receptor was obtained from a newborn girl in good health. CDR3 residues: CASSPASGPQQFF. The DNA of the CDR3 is TGTGCCAGCAGCCCGGCTAGCGGACCTCAGCAGTTCTTC.